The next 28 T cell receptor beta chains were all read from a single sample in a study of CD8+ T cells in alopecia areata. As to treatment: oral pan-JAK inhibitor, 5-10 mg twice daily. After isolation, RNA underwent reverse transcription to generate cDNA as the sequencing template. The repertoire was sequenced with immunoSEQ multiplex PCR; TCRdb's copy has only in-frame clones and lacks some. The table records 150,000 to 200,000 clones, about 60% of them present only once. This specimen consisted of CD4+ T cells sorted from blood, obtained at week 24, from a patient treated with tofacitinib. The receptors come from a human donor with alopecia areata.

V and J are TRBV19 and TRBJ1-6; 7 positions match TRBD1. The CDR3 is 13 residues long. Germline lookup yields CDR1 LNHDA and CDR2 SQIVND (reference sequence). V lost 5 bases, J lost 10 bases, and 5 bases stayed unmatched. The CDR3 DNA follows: TGTGCCAGTAGTGGGGACAGTTTCTCACCCCTCCACTTT. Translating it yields CASSGDSFSPLHF.

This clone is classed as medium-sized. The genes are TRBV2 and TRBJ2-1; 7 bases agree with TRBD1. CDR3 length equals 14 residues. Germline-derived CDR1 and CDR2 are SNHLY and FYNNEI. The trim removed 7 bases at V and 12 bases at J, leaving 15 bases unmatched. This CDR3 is CASKDEGAFAGQFF. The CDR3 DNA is TGTGCCAGCAAAGACGAGGGGGCCTTCGCCGGGCAGTTCTTC.

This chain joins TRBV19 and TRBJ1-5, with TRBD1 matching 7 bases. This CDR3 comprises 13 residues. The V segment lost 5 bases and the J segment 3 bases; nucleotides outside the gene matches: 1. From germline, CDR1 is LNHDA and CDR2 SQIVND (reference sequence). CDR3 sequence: CASSGQVNQPQHF. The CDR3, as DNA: TGTGCCAGTAGTGGACAGGTCAATCAGCCCCAGCATTTT.

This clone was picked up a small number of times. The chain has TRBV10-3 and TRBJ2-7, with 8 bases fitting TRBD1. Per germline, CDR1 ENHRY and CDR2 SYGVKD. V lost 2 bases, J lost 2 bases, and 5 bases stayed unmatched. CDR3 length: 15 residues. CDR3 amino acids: CAISEGQGPPYEQYF. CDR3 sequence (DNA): TGTGCCATCAGTGAGGGACAGGGACCTCCCTACGAGCAGTACTTC.

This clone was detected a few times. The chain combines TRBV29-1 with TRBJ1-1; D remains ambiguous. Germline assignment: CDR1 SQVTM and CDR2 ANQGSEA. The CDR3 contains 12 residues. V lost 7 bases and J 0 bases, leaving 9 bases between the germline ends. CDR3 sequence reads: CSGQPMNTEAFF. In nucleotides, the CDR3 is TGCAGCGGACAACCAATGAACACTGAAGCTTTCTTT. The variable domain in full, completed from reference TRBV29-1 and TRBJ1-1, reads SAVISQKPSRDICQRGTSLTIQCQVDSQVTMMFWYRQQPGQSLTLIATANQGSEATYESGFVIDKFPISRPNLTFSTLTVSNMSPEDSSIYLCSGQPMNTEAFFGQGTRLTVV.

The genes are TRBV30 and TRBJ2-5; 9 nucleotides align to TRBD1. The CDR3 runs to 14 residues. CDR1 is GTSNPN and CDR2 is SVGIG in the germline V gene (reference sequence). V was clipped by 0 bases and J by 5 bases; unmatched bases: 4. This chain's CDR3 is CAWSVGGTGETQYF. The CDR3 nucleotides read TGTGCCTGGAGTGTAGGGGGGACAGGGGAGACCCAGTACTTC.

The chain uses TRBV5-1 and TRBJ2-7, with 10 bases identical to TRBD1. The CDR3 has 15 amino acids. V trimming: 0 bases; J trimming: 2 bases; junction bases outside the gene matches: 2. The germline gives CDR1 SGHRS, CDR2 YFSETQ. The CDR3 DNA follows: TGCGCCAGCAGCTTGGCCGGGACAGGGGCCTACGAGCAGTACTTC. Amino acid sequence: CASSLAGTGAYEQYF. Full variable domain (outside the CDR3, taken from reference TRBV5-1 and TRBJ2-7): KAGVTQTPRYLIKTRGQQVTLSCSPISGHRSVSWYQQTPGQGLQFLFEYFSETQRNKGNFPGRFSGRQFSNSRSEMNVSTLELGDSALYLCASSLAGTGAYEQYFGPGTRLTVT.

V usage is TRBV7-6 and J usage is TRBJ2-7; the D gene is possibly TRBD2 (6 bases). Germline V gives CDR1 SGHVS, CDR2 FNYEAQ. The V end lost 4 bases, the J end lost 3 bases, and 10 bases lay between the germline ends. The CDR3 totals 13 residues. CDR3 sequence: CASSSRRDYEQYF. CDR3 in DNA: TGTGCCAGCAGCTCGAGGAGGGACTACGAGCAGTACTTC.

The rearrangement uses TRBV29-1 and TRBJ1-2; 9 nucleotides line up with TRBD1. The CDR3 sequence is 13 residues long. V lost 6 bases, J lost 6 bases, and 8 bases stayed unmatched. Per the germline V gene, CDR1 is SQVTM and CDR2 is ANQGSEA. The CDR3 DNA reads TGCAGCGTACCATACCGGGACAGGGATGGCTACACCTTC. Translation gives CSVPYRDRDGYTF. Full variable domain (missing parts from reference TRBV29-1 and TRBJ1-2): SAVISQKPSRDICQRGTSLTIQCQVDSQVTMMFWYRQQPGQSLTLIATANQGSEATYESGFVIDKFPISRPNLTFSTLTVSNMSPEDSSIYLCSVPYRDRDGYTFGSGTRLTVV.

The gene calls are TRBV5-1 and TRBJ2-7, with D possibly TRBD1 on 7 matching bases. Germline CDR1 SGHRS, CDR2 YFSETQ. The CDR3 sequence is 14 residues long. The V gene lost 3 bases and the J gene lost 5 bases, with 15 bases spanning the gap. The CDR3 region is CASSYPGGTDEQYF. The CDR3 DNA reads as TGCGCCAGCAGCTACCCAGGGGGGACGGACGAGCAGTACTTC.

CDR3 residues: CASSQVGGPSTDTQYF. The CDR3 nucleotides read TGCGCCAGCAGCCAAGTAGGAGGTCCTAGCACAGATACGCAGTATTTT. The rearrangement uses TRBV4-1 and TRBJ2-3; D perhaps matches TRBD2 (5 bases). The CDR3 runs to 16 residues. V dropped 1 base and J dropped 0 bases, with 11 bases sitting between them. Germline-derived CDR1 and CDR2 are MGHRA and YSYEKL.

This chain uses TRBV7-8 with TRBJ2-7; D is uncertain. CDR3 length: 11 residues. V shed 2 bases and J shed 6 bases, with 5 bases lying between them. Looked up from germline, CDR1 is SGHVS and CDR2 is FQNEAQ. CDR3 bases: TGTGCCAGCAGCTTATCAGTCGAGCAGTACTTC. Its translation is CASSLSVEQYF.

The CDR3 DNA is TGTGCCAGCAGTTACTCGAGCGCGGTTTACGAGCAGTACTTC. Translated: CASSYSSAVYEQYF. The rearrangement links TRBV6-5 to TRBJ2-7; no firm D call. The CDR3 contains 14 residues. The germline V gene has CDR1 MNHEY and CDR2 SVGAGI. Trimming shortened V by 0 bases and J by 4 bases, and 10 bases separated the two germline ends.

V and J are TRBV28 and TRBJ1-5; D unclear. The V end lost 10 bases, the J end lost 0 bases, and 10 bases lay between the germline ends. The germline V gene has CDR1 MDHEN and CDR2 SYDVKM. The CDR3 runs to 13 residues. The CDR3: CAIGLISNQPQHF. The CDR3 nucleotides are TGTGCCATTGGCCTTATTAGCAATCAGCCCCAGCATTTT.

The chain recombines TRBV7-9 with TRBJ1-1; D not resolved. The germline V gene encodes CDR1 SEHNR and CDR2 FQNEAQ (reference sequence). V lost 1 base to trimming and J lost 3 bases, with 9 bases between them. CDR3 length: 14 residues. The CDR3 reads CASSLGSGDTEAFF. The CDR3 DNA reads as TGTGCCAGCAGCTTAGGGTCTGGGGACACTGAAGCTTTCTTT. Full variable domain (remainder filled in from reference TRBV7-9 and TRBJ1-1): DTGVSQNPRHKITKRGQNVTFRCDPISEHNRLYWYRQTLGQGPEFLTYFQNEAQLEKSRLLSDRFSAERPKGSFSTLEIQRTEQGDSAMYLCASSLGSGDTEAFFGQGTRLTVV.

In DNA, the CDR3 is TGTGCCAGCAGTGATCGAGGACCCATGGTGACCCAGCATTTT. Amino acid sequence: CASSDRGPMVTQHF. The chain links TRBV6-1 to TRBJ1-5; D is undetermined. V lost 3 bases and J lost 11, with 17 bases in between. Per germline, CDR1 MNHNS and CDR2 SASEGT. CDR3 length: 14 amino acids.

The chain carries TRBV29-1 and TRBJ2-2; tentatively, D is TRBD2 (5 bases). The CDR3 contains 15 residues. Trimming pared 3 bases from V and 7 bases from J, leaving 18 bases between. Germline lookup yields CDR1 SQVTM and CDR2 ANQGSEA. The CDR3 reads CSVEASSGSGGELFF. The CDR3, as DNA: TGCAGCGTTGAGGCTAGCTCGGGTTCAGGCGGGGAGCTGTTTTTT.

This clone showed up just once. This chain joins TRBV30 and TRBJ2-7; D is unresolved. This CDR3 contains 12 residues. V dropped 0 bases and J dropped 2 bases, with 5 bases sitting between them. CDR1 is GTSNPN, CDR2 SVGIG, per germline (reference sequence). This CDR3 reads CAWSVTPYEQYF. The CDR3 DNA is TGTGCCTGGAGTGTAACACCCTACGAGCAGTACTTC.

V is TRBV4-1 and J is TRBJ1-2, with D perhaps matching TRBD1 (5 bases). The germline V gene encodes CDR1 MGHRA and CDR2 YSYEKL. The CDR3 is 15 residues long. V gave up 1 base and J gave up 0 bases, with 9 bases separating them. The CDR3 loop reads CASSQVVQANYGYTF. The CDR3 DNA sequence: TGCGCCAGCAGCCAAGTGGTACAGGCTAACTATGGCTACACCTTC.

The CDR3 DNA reads TGCAGCGTTGGGGCCGCATGGACAGGGTCCTACGAGCAGTACTTC. Protein: CSVGAAWTGSYEQYF. V is TRBV29-1 and J is TRBJ2-7, with TRBD1 matching 8 bases. The CDR3 runs to 15 residues. Germline V lookup: CDR1 SQVTM, CDR2 ANQGSEA. Germline trimming cut 4 bases from V and 1 base from J; bases unmatched to any gene: 9.

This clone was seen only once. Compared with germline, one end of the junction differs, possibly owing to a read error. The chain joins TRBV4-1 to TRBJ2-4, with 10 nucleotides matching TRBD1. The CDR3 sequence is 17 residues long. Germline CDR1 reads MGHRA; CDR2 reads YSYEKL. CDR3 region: CASRQGAGQGSKNIQYF. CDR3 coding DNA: TGCGCCAGCAGGCAAGGGGCGGGACAGGGGAGCAAAAACATTCAGTACTTC.

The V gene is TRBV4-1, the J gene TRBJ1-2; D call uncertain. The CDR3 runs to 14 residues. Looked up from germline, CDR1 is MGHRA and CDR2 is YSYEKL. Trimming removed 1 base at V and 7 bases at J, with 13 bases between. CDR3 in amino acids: CASSQAEGVGGYTF. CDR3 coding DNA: TGCGCCAGCAGCCAAGCCGAGGGAGTAGGTGGCTACACCTTC.

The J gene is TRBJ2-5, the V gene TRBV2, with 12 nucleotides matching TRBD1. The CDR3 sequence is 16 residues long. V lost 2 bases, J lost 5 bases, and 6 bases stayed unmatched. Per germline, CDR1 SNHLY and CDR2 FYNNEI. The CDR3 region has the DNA TGTGCCAGCAGTGAATCCGGGACAGGGGGCTGGGAGACCCAGTACTTC. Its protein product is CASSESGTGGWETQYF. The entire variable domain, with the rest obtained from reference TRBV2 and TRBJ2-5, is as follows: EPEVTQTPSHQVTQMGQEVILRCVPISNHLYFYWYRQILGQKVEFLVSFYNNEISEKSEIFDDQFSVERPDGSNFTLKIRSTKLEDSAMYFCASSESGTGGWETQYFGPGTRLLVL.

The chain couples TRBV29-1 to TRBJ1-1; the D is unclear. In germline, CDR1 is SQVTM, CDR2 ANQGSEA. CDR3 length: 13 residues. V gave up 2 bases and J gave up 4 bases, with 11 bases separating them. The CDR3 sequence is CSVEKVLFTEAFF. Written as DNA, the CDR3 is TGCAGCGTTGAAAAAGTCTTATTCACTGAAGCTTTCTTT.

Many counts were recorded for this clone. Here the CDR3 DNA reads TGTGCCAGCAGACTCGGTACCGGGGAGCTGTTTTTT. Residues: CASRLGTGELFF. This chain joins TRBV6-5 and TRBJ2-2, with unresolved D. Germline V CDR1 and CDR2: MNHEY, SVGAGI. V lost 6 bases and J 5 bases, leaving 7 bases between the germline ends. The CDR3 loop spans 12 amino acids.

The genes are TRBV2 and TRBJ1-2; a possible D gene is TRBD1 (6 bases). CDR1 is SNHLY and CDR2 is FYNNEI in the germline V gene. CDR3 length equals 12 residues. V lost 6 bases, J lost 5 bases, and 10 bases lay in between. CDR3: CASRNREYGYTF. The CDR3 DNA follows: TGTGCCAGCAGGAACAGGGAATATGGCTACACCTTC.

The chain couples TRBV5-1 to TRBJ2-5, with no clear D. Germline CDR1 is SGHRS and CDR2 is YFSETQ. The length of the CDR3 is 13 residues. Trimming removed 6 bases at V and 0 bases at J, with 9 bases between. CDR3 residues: CASKEGYQETQYF. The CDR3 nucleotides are TGCGCCAGCAAGGAAGGTTACCAAGAGACCCAGTACTTC.

CDR3 residues: CASSPGLATTDTQYF. The CDR3 nucleotides are TGTGCCAGTAGCCCGGGACTAGCGACTACAGATACGCAGTATTTT. The rearrangement links TRBV19 to TRBJ2-3, with 10 bases that match TRBD2. Looked up from germline, CDR1 is LNHDA and CDR2 is SQIVND (reference sequence). V lost 6 bases and J lost 3; bases outside the gene matches: 6. The CDR3 runs 15 residues.